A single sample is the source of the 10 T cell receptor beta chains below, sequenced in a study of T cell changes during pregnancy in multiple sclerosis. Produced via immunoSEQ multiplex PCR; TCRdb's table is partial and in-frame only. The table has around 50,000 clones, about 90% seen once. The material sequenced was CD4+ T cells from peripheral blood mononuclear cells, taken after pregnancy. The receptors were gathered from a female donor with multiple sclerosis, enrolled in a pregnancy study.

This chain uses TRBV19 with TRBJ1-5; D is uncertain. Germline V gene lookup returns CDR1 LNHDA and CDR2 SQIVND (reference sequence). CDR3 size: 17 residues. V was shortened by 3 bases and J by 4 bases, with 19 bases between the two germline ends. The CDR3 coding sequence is TGTGCCAGTAGTATTATCTCCCTAGGAGGGAGGAATCAGCCCCAGCATTTT. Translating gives CASSIISLGGRNQPQHF.

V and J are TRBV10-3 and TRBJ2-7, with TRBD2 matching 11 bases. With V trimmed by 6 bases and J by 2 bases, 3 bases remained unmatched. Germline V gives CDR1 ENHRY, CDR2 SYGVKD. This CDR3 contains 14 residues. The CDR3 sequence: CAISGTSGPYEQYF. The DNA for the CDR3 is TGTGCCATCAGCGGGACTAGCGGCCCCTACGAGCAGTACTTC.

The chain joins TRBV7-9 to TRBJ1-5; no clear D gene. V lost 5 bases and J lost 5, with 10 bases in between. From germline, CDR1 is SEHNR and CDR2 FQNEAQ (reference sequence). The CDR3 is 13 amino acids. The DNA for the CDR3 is TGTGCCAGCAGCCCTACAAGCGATCAGCCCCAGCATTTT. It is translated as CASSPTSDQPQHF.

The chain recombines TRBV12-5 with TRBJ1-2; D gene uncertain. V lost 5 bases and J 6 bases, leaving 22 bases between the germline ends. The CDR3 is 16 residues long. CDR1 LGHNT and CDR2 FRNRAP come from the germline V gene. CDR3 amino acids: CASGLPLTLTGNGYTF. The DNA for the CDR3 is TGTGCTAGTGGTCTCCCCCTAACCCTAACCGGTAATGGCTACACCTTC.

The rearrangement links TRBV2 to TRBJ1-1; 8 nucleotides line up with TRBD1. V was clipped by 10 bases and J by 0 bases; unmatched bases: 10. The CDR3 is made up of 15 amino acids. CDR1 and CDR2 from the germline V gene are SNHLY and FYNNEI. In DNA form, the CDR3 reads TGTGCCAACAGAGACAGGGGATACATGAACACTGAAGCTTTCTTT. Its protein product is CANRDRGYMNTEAFF.

CDR3 sequence: CASSLVLDRVVMNEQFF. CDR3 sequence (DNA): TGTGCCAGCAGCTTAGTCCTAGACAGGGTGGTGATGAATGAGCAGTTCTTC. The V call is TRBV7-2, the J call TRBJ2-1; 7 nucleotides line up with TRBD1. CDR1 and CDR2 from the germline V gene are SGHTA and FQGNSA. V shed 1 base and J 7 bases; nucleotides not matched to a gene: 13. This CDR3 spans 17 amino acids. Using reference TRBV7-2 and TRBJ2-1 for the parts outside the CDR3, the full variable domain is GAGVSQSPSNKVTEKGKDVELRCDPISGHTALYWYRQSLGQGLEFLIYFQGNSAPDKSGLPSDRFSAERTGGSVSTLTIQRTQQEDSAVYLCASSLVLDRVVMNEQFFGPGTRLTVL.

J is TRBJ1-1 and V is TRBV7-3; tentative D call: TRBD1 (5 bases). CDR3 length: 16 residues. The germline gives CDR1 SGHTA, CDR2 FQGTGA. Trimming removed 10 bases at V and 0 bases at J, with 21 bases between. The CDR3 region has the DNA TGTGCCACCTGCAGGGACGGAGGGTCCATGAACACTGAAGCTTTCTTT. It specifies CATCRDGGSMNTEAFF.

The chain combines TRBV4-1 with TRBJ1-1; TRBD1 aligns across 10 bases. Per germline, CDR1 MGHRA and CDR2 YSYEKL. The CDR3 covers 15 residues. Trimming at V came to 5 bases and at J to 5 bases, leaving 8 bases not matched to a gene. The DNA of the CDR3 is TGCGCCAGCAGCGAACCGGGACAGGGGTGGACTGAAGCTTTCTTT. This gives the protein CASSEPGQGWTEAFF.

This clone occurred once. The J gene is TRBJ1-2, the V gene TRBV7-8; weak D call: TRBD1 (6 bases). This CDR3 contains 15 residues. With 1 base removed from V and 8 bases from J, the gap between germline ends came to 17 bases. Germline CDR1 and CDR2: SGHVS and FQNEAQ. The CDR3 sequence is CASSLESGGAAGYTF. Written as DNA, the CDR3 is TGTGCCAGCAGCTTAGAGTCGGGGGGCGCGGCCGGCTACACCTTC.

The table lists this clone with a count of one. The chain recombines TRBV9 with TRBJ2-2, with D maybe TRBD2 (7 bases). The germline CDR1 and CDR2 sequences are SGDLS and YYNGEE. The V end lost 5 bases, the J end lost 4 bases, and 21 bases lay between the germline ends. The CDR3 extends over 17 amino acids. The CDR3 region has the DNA TGTGCCAGCAGTCGGATTTGGGGGGGGCCGGGCACCGGGGAGCTGTTTTTT. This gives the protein CASSRIWGGPGTGELFF.